Below are 28 T cell receptor beta chains sequenced from a single sample in a study of cytomegalovirus exposure and HLA in healthy donors. 13 Jbeta primers and 60 Vbeta primers were used for the PCR. The data were produced by immunoSEQ multiplex PCR, yet TCRdb's version contains in-frame clones alone and is incomplete. The sample yields 73,000 or so clones, about 80% seen once. The specimen sequenced was PBMCs. These TCRs come from a man aged 45-65 years in good health and CMV-seronegative.

The rearrangement uses TRBV6-5 and TRBJ2-3; weak D call: TRBD2 (6 bases). CDR1 is MNHEY and CDR2 is SVGAGI in the germline V gene. V was cut by 2 bases and J by 4 bases, with 16 bases left in between. The length of the CDR3 is 16 residues. CDR3 sequence reads: CASSYPPVIAADTQYF. In DNA form, the CDR3 reads TGTGCCAGCAGTTACCCTCCCGTGATAGCGGCAGATACGCAGTATTTT.

This clone has only a few counts. V and J are TRBV30 and TRBJ1-1; a weak D match, TRBD1 (5 bases). The CDR3 covers 13 residues. Deletions cut 3 bases from V and 6 bases from J, with 14 bases between. The germline gives CDR1 GTSNPN, CDR2 SVGIG (reference sequence). CDR3 DNA: TGTGCCTGGAGGCTCTCTGGGGCAGCTGAAGCTTTCTTT. This encodes CAWRLSGAAEAFF.

The rearrangement joins TRBV30 to TRBJ2-1; TRBD2 matches at 12 bases. V was pared by 2 bases and J by 7 bases, with 15 bases of the junction left unmatched. Per germline, CDR1 GTSNPN and CDR2 SVGIG (reference sequence). This CDR3 contains 18 residues. The CDR3 nucleotides are TGTGCCTGGAGTCCCAGGGGGTTACTAGCGGGAGGCGGGAATGAGCAGTTCTTC. Protein: CAWSPRGLLAGGGNEQFF. Full variable domain (rest looked up from reference TRBV30 and TRBJ2-1): SQTIHQWPATLVQPVGSPLSLECTVEGTSNPNLYWYRQAAGRGLQLLFYSVGIGQISSEVPQNLSASRPQDRQFILSSKKLLLSDSGFYLCAWSPRGLLAGGGNEQFFGPGTRLTVL.

The V gene is TRBV28, the J gene TRBJ1-4; TRBD1 might be the D (6 bases). CDR1 is MDHEN, CDR2 SYDVKM, per germline. V lost 7 bases, J lost 7 bases, and 16 bases lay in between. This CDR3 has 14 residues. This CDR3 reads CASIRGGPAEKLFF. CDR3 coding DNA: TGTGCCAGCATAAGGGGGGGCCCAGCTGAAAAACTGTTTTTT.

This clone has only a few counts. The rearrangement uses TRBV27 and TRBJ1-6, with 10 bases lining up with TRBD1. Germline V gene data show CDR1 as MNHEY and CDR2 as SMNVEV (reference sequence). With V trimmed by 5 bases and J by 9 bases, 7 bases remained unmatched. This CDR3 spans 15 amino acids. CDR3 in DNA: TGTGCCAGCAGTCCTCAGACAGGGGGCGTTTCACCCCTCCACTTT. Translated, it gives CASSPQTGGVSPLHF.

V and J are TRBV30 and TRBJ1-5, with TRBD1 matching 11 bases. Germline V lookup: CDR1 GTSNPN, CDR2 SVGIG (reference sequence). This CDR3 spans 12 amino acids. With V trimmed by 5 bases and J by 14 bases, 8 bases remained unmatched. As DNA, the CDR3 is TGTGCCTGGGGGACAGGGGGTCGCGAGGAGCATTTT. Translation: CAWGTGGREEHF.

The V call is TRBV6-1, the J call TRBJ1-2; 9 nucleotides match TRBD1. V was pared by 3 bases and J by 3 bases, with 11 bases of the junction left unmatched. The CDR3 sequence is 17 residues long. CDR1 MNHNS and CDR2 SASEGT come from the germline V gene. CDR3 coding DNA: TGTGCCAGCAGTGAGACCTTAACAGGGGGCAATTACTATGGCTACACCTTC. Amino acid sequence: CASSETLTGGNYYGYTF.

The rearrangement links TRBV10-3 to TRBJ2-3; a weak D match, TRBD2 (6 bases). Trimming removed 6 bases from V and 3 bases from J, with 13 bases in between. Germline V gene data show CDR1 as ENHRY and CDR2 as SYGVKD. CDR3 size: 14 residues. The CDR3 DNA follows: TGTGCCATCAGGCCGGGAGACGGAACAGATACGCAGTATTTT. This encodes CAIRPGDGTDTQYF.

This clone was observed once. The chain uses TRBV29-1 and TRBJ1-2; TRBD1 matches at 7 bases. Losses at the gene ends were 0 bases for V and 7 bases for J; bases not matched to a gene: 8. Germline V gene lookup returns CDR1 SQVTM and CDR2 ANQGSEA. The CDR3 runs to 14 residues. The CDR3 is CSVEDWSTGVGYTF. In nucleotides, the CDR3 is TGCAGCGTTGAAGATTGGTCTACAGGGGTTGGCTACACCTTC.

This clone was seen once. The rearrangement links TRBV2 to TRBJ1-5; 8 bases line up with TRBD1. Trimming removed 6 bases from V and 6 bases from J; junction bases left unmatched: 13. The V gene's germline CDR1 is SNHLY and CDR2 FYNNEI. CDR3 length: 16 residues. DNA for the CDR3: TGTGCCAGCAGCCCTTCAGACAGGGGATGGGGTCAGCCCCAGCATTTT. This sequence encodes CASSPSDRGWGQPQHF.

The CDR3 DNA follows: TGTGCCTGGAGTGCCCTTTCTCCAGGGGGCGCAGGGGAGACCCAGTACTTC. Protein sequence: CAWSALSPGGAGETQYF. The V call is TRBV30, the J call TRBJ2-5; 8 bases match TRBD1. The trim removed 1 base at V and 5 bases at J, leaving 15 bases unmatched. The V gene's germline CDR1 is GTSNPN and CDR2 SVGIG (reference sequence). CDR3 length equals 17 residues.

The CDR3 coding sequence is TGTGCCAGCAGCGTAGAGTCGGCAGGGGTCTATGGCTACACCTTC. Protein: CASSVESAGVYGYTF. V usage is TRBV9 and J usage is TRBJ1-2; the D gene is possibly TRBD1 (6 bases). The CDR3 sequence is 15 residues long. Trimming removed 0 bases from V and 4 bases from J, with 13 bases in between. Germline CDR1 SGDLS, CDR2 YYNGEE.

In this sample, this clone turned up a few times. This chain links TRBV2 with TRBJ1-1; tentative D call: TRBD1 (6 bases). The CDR3 contains 14 residues. Trimming removed 2 bases from V and 4 bases from J, with 11 bases in between. Germline-derived CDR1 and CDR2 are SNHLY and FYNNEI. The CDR3 DNA reads TGTGCCAGCAGTGAATGGGAGGGGGGCACTGAAGCTTTCTTT. It yields the protein CASSEWEGGTEAFF.

In DNA form, the CDR3 reads TGTGCCAGCAGCGCCATGGGGGAGGGGAGGGCTCAAGAGACCCAGTACTTC. This sequence encodes CASSAMGEGRAQETQYF. The rearrangement uses TRBV11-3 and TRBJ2-5, with TRBD2 matching over 7 bases. V shed 5 bases and J 2 bases; nucleotides not matched to a gene: 14. This CDR3 comprises 17 residues. The V gene's germline CDR1 is SGHNT and CDR2 YENEEA. Full variable domain (rest looked up from reference TRBV11-3 and TRBJ2-5): EAGVVQSPRYKIIEKKQPVAFWCNPISGHNTLYWYLQNLGQGPELLIRYENEEAVDDSQLPKDRFSAERLKGVDSTLKIQPAELGDSAVYLCASSAMGEGRAQETQYFGPGTRLLVL.

The chain recombines TRBV6-5 with TRBJ1-5, with 8 nucleotides matching TRBD1. The CDR3 is 15 amino acids. Germline CDR1 and CDR2: MNHEY and SVGAGI. Trimming at V came to 6 bases and at J to 1 base, leaving 5 bases not matched to a gene. CDR3 sequence reads: CASRTGTGSNQPQHF. CDR3 in DNA: TGTGCCAGCAGAACCGGGACAGGCAGCAATCAGCCCCAGCATTTT.

The V and J genes are TRBV11-2 and TRBJ2-1, with a tentative D call TRBD1 (5 bases). CDR3 length: 14 residues. V lost 1 base and J 10 bases, leaving 14 bases between the germline ends. CDR1 and CDR2 from the germline V gene are SGHAT and FQNNGV. CDR3 region: CASSLVVGRTEQFF. The CDR3 DNA follows: TGTGCCAGCAGCTTAGTTGTAGGAAGGACAGAGCAGTTCTTC.

This chain joins TRBV10-1 and TRBJ1-1, with D possibly TRBD1 on 5 matching bases. Between the trimmed V and J ends, which lost 4 bases and 10 bases, there was a span of 13 bases. Germline V gene data show CDR1 as WNHNN and CDR2 as SYGVQD (reference sequence). The CDR3 extends over 12 amino acids. The CDR3 sequence: CASSGNAGGAFF. In DNA form, the CDR3 reads TGCGCCAGCAGTGGGAATGCGGGGGGAGCTTTCTTT.

V gene TRBV5-1 combines with J gene TRBJ2-4; 7 positions agree with TRBD2. The CDR3 has 15 amino acids. Trimming removed 0 bases from V and 5 bases from J; junction bases left unmatched: 5. Germline V gene sequence: CDR1 SGHRS, CDR2 YFSETQ. The CDR3 DNA is TGCGCCAGCAGCTTGGCTCCAGGGAGGGAAAACATTCAGTACTTC. This codes for CASSLAPGRENIQYF.

The chain has TRBV10-3 and TRBJ1-2; TRBD1 matches 10 bases. The CDR3 is 13 residues long. V gave up 7 bases and J gave up 5 bases; unmatched junction bases: 4. CDR1 is ENHRY, CDR2 SYGVKD, per germline. The CDR3 loop reads CAITDRGLYGYTF. The DNA of the CDR3 is TGTGCCATCACTGACAGGGGGCTTTATGGCTACACCTTC.

V gene TRBV27 combines with J gene TRBJ2-3; D possibly corresponds to TRBD2 (6 bases). Germline lookup yields CDR1 MNHEY and CDR2 SMNVEV (reference sequence). Trimming shortened V by 3 bases and J by 2 bases, and 12 bases separated the two germline ends. CDR3 length: 15 amino acids. CDR3: CASSFARRATDTQYF. In nucleotides, the CDR3 is TGTGCCAGCAGTTTTGCTAGGAGGGCCACAGATACGCAGTATTTT.

V gene TRBV5-1 combines with J gene TRBJ2-7, with 10 bases fitting TRBD2. The CDR3 extends over 14 amino acids. Trimming cost V 4 bases and J 2 bases; bases outside gene matches: 3. Per germline, CDR1 SGHRS and CDR2 YFSETQ. The DNA of the CDR3 is TGCGCCAGCAGCACTAGCGGGACCGCCTACGAGCAGTACTTC. It yields the protein CASSTSGTAYEQYF.

This clone was counted only a few times. This chain uses TRBV28 with TRBJ2-1; a possible D gene is TRBD2 (7 bases). This CDR3 comprises 15 residues. Trimming pared 5 bases from V and 6 bases from J, leaving 17 bases between. Looked up from germline, CDR1 is MDHEN and CDR2 is SYDVKM. This CDR3 reads CASSPGGLISNEQFF. The CDR3 DNA sequence: TGTGCCAGCAGTCCGGGGGGCCTCATTTCCAATGAGCAGTTCTTC.

This sequence joins TRBV29-1 and TRBJ2-7; no reliable D call. V was shortened by 4 bases and J by 10 bases, with 11 bases between the two germline ends. CDR3 length equals 10 residues. Germline CDR1 reads SQVTM; CDR2 reads ANQGSEA. CDR3 nucleotides: TGCAGCGTTGGTGGCAGTCCCCAGTACTTC. Amino acids: CSVGGSPQYF.

This chain links TRBV27 with TRBJ2-1; TRBD2 agrees at 10 bases. After removal of 3 bases from V and 9 bases from J, the junction contained 8 bases not matched to a gene. CDR1 and CDR2 from the germline V gene are MNHEY and SMNVEV (reference sequence). The CDR3 loop spans 15 amino acids. The CDR3 DNA follows: TGTGCCAGCAGTTTCCTAGCGGGAGTTGTTGGTGAGCAGTTCTTC. It yields the protein CASSFLAGVVGEQFF.

Concerning this clone itself: The junction differs from germline at one of its ends, possibly a read error. The V gene is TRBV7-7, the J gene TRBJ2-1; D is perhaps TRBD2 (5 bases). This CDR3 has 14 amino acids. Germline loops: CDR1 SSHAT, CDR2 FNYEAQ (reference sequence). CDR3 bases: TGTGCTAGCAGCCCCCTGGCGGGTTGGCATGAGCAGTTCTTC. Translated: CASSPLAGWHEQFF.

The gene calls are TRBV10-3 and TRBJ2-1, with TRBD2 matching 7 bases. From germline, CDR1 is ENHRY and CDR2 SYGVKD. Trimming removed 2 bases from V and 2 bases from J; junction bases left unmatched: 3. The CDR3 totals 15 residues. CDR3 coding DNA: TGTGCCATCAGTGAGGGAGGGACTACCTACAATGAGCAGTTCTTC. As protein: CAISEGGTTYNEQFF.

The V gene is TRBV4-3, the J gene TRBJ1-2, with no clear D. The V gene's germline CDR1 is LGHNA and CDR2 YSLEER. The CDR3 has 15 residues. V lost 4 bases, J lost 0 bases, and 12 bases lay in between. The CDR3 bases are TGCGCCAGCAGCCCAGGCATAAATGCTAACTATGGCTACACCTTC. It codes for CASSPGINANYGYTF.

This sequence joins TRBV2 and TRBJ1-1; tentative D call: TRBD1 (6 bases). Germline loops: CDR1 SNHLY, CDR2 FYNNEI. V was shortened by 6 bases and J by 2 bases, with 16 bases between the two germline ends. CDR3 length equals 15 residues. This chain's CDR3 is CASSRYQDRNTEAFF. The CDR3 nucleotides are TGTGCCAGCAGCCGTTACCAGGACAGAAACACTGAAGCTTTCTTT.